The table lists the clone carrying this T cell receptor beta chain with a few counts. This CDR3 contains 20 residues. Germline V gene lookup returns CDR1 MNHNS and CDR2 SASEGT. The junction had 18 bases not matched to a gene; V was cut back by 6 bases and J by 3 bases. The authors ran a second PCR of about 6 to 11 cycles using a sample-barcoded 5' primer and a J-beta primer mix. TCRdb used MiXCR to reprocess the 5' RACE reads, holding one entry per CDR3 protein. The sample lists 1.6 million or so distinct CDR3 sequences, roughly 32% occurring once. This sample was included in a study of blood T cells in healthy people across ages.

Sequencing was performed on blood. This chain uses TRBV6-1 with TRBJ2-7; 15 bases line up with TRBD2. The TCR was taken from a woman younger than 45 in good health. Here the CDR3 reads CASRERDRAGTSGGLYEQYF. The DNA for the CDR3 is TGTGCCAGCAGAGAAAGAGACAGGGCCGGGACTAGCGGGGGGCTCTACGAGCAGTACTTC.